A single sample is the source of the 5 T cell receptor beta chains below, sequenced in a study of blood T cells in healthy people across ages. It was with a sample-barcoded 5' primer and a J-beta primer mix that a second PCR of about 6 to 12 cycles was run. TCRdb analysed the 5' RACE reads with MiXCR anew, one entry per CDR3 protein. The table lists approximately 1.5 million distinct CDR3 sequences, roughly 30% of them singletons. Source material: blood. These receptors all stem from a woman under 40 in good health.

The chain is built from TRBV20-1 and TRBJ2-5, with no clear D. The CDR3 covers 15 residues. Trimming removed 3 bases from V and 3 bases from J, with 17 bases in between. Germline V gene lookup returns CDR1 DFQATT and CDR2 SNEGSKA (reference sequence). CDR3 nucleotides: TGCAGTGCTAGCGGTCCCAGACCCGGAAAAGAGACCCAGTACTTC. Translating gives CSASGPRPGKETQYF.

CDR3 region: CASSAERTRYNEQFF. As DNA, the CDR3 is TGTGCCAGCAGCGCAGAGCGTACTCGTTACAATGAGCAGTTCTTC. V gene TRBV9 combines with J gene TRBJ2-1; D ambiguous. The CDR3 spans 15 residues. Trimming took 3 bases from V and 4 from J, leaving 14 bases between them. Germline V gene data show CDR1 as SGDLS and CDR2 as YYNGEE.

The CDR3 DNA sequence: TGTGCCACCAGTGGCCAGCATAGCGGGAGTGGTTCCTACAATGAGCAGTTCTTC. This codes for CATSGQHSGSGSYNEQFF. V and J are TRBV24-1 and TRBJ2-1; 9 nucleotides match TRBD2. The CDR3 is made up of 18 amino acids. The germline V gene has CDR1 KGHDR and CDR2 SFDVKD. V lost 5 bases, J lost 1 base, and 11 bases stayed unmatched.

This clonotype was counted at least ten times. This chain uses TRBV10-3 with TRBJ2-5; 7 bases map to TRBD1. Germline CDR1 reads ENHRY; CDR2 reads SYGVKD. This CDR3 region has 15 residues. The trim removed 4 bases at V and 4 bases at J, leaving 9 bases unmatched. Written as DNA, the CDR3 is TGTGCCATCAGTGCTCGGGGACAGCTAGGAGAGACCCAGTACTTC. It specifies CAISARGQLGETQYF.

The V gene is TRBV14, the J gene TRBJ1-1; TRBD1 aligns across 9 bases. V dropped 1 base and J dropped 3; count of bases not matched to a gene: 6. The V gene's germline CDR1 is SGHDN and CDR2 FVKESK. CDR3 length: 16 amino acids. The CDR3 sequence is CASSQADRGPDTEAFF. In nucleotides, the CDR3 is TGTGCCAGCAGCCAAGCGGACAGGGGCCCGGACACTGAAGCTTTCTTT.